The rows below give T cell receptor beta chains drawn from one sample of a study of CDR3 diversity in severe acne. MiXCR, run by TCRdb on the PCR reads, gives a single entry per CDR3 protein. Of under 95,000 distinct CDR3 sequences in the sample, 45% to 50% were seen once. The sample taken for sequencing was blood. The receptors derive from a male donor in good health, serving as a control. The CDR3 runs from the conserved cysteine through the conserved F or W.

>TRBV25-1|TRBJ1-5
CASSDWTGDIKPQHF
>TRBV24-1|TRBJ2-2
CATRSGNTGELFF
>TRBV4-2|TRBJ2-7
CASSLGTGANEQYF
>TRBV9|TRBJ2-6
CASTRGGTGANVLTF
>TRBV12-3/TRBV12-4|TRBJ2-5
CASTQREETQYF
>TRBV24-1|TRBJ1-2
CATSNSGSYGYTF
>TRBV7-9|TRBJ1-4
CASSLGGQGEEKLFF
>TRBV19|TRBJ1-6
CASSIVPGNSPLHF
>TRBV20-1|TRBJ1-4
CSARDGFTGSEKLFF
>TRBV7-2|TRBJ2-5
CASSLSGRGETQYF